The 7 T cell receptor beta chains below were found in one sample sequenced in a study of blood T cell repertoires in COVID-19. Repertoires were generated with immunoSEQ multiplex PCR, while TCRdb's copy carries only in-frame clones and drops some. The data contain 70,000 or so clones, around 89% of them singletons. The sample comprised peripheral blood. All receptors come from a man in his 60s with acute or convalescent COVID-19.

This chain links TRBV5-1 with TRBJ1-2; 8 bases match TRBD1. The germline V gene encodes CDR1 SGHRS and CDR2 YFSETQ. The CDR3 runs 16 residues. The trim removed 2 bases at V and 4 bases at J, leaving 10 bases unmatched. As DNA, the CDR3 is TGCGCCAGCAGCTTATATGGGACAGGCCGAACCTATGGCTACACCTTC. It yields the protein CASSLYGTGRTYGYTF.

CDR3 sequence reads: CASSPAYGTGGGEQFF. CDR3 bases: TGTGCCAGCTCACCAGCGTACGGGACAGGGGGCGGTGAGCAGTTCTTC. The rearrangement links TRBV18 to TRBJ2-1; TRBD1 matches 12 bases. The germline V gene has CDR1 KGHSH and CDR2 LQKENI. J lost 9 bases, V lost 2 bases, and 8 bases had no gene match. The CDR3 spans 16 residues.

The genes are TRBV21-1 and TRBJ1-5; TRBD1, the D gene given by the table, was not confirmed from the DNA. TRBV21-1 is designated a pseudogene. The CDR3 loop spans 13 amino acids. The CDR3 region is CASSKQGGQPQHF. The DNA of the CDR3 is TGTGCCAGCAGCAAACAGGGGGGTCAGCCCCAGCATTTT.

The rearrangement uses TRBV5-1 and TRBJ1-3, with D uncertain. The germline gives CDR1 SGHRS, CDR2 YFSETQ. This CDR3 comprises 16 residues. V lost 4 bases and J 0 bases, leaving 14 bases between the germline ends. The CDR3 here is CASSLHSPFSGNTIYF. The DNA of the CDR3 is TGCGCCAGCAGCCTTCACTCTCCCTTCTCTGGAAACACCATATATTTT.

The chain carries TRBV2 and TRBJ1-4, with D possibly matching TRBD1 (5 bases). This CDR3 is built from 15 residues. The V and J ends lost 2 bases and 7 bases respectively, with 14 bases between them. In germline, CDR1 is SNHLY, CDR2 FYNNEI. CDR3 sequence: CASSERGGLSEKLFF. For the CDR3, the DNA is TGTGCCAGCAGTGAAAGGGGAGGGCTGAGTGAAAAACTGTTTTTT.

V usage is TRBV19 and J usage is TRBJ1-5; a possible D gene is TRBD1 (5 bases). Trimming pared 4 bases from V and 6 bases from J, leaving 7 bases between. The CDR3 covers 12 residues. The V gene's germline CDR1 is LNHDA and CDR2 SQIVND (reference sequence). CDR3 sequence reads: CASSTGLQPQHF. The DNA of the CDR3 is TGTGCCAGTAGTACAGGGCTTCAGCCCCAGCATTTT. Together with reference TRBV19 and TRBJ1-5, the CDR3 gives the full variable domain: DGGITQSPKYLFRKEGQNVTLSCEQNLNHDAMYWYRQDPGQGLRLIYYSQIVNDFQKGDIAEGYSVSREKKESFPLTVTSAQKNPTAFYLCASSTGLQPQHFGDGTRLSIL.

The V and J genes are TRBV9 and TRBJ2-1; 13 bases match TRBD2. This CDR3 is 16 amino acids long. Germline assignment: CDR1 SGDLS and CDR2 YYNGEE. The V gene end was trimmed by 4 bases and the J gene end by 4 bases; junction bases not matched to a gene: 5. Here the CDR3 DNA reads TGTGCCAGCAGCATCGGGACTAGCGGGACTTACAATGAGCAGTTCTTC. Protein sequence: CASSIGTSGTYNEQFF.